What follows describes a single T cell receptor beta chain. The antigen remains undetermined. This entry is derived from a study of Ad26.COV2.S vaccination and SARS-CoV-2 variants. Study as a whole: Within the COV1001 Ad26.COV2.S trial arm, the donor was enrolled. Points from the study as a whole: Reportedly, spike-specific CD8+ and CD4+ T cell responses achieved substantial breadth once vaccination had taken place. Placebo recipients had lower spike-specific TCR breadth than vaccine recipients. From the TCR breadth and depth analyses, total T cell responses may have been underestimated.

Germline V gene lookup returns CDR1 MDHEN and CDR2 SYDVKM. V shed 3 bases and J shed 11 bases, with 17 bases lying between them. The CDR3 contains 15 residues. Produced via immunoSEQ multiplex PCR; TCRdb's table is partial and in-frame only. The table lists 240,000 or so clones, more than 75% of them singletons. As for treatment: 19 received Ad26.COV2.S at low or high dose, single or two shots; five or six received placebo; per-sample allocation not given. Material that was analyzed had been drawn on day 63 after the first vaccine or placebo injection. J is TRBJ1-6 and V is TRBV28; D possibly corresponds to TRBD1 (5 bases). This TCR was sampled from a person between 18 and 65 years old who received the Ad26.COV2.S COVID-19 vaccine or a placebo. The material was peripheral blood, obtained in a trial of Ad26.COV2.S vaccine versus placebo. For the CDR3, the DNA is TGTGCCAGCAGTTTGGGCGTGGGGGGAGAGCCACCCCTCCACTTT. Residues: CASSLGVGGEPPLHF.